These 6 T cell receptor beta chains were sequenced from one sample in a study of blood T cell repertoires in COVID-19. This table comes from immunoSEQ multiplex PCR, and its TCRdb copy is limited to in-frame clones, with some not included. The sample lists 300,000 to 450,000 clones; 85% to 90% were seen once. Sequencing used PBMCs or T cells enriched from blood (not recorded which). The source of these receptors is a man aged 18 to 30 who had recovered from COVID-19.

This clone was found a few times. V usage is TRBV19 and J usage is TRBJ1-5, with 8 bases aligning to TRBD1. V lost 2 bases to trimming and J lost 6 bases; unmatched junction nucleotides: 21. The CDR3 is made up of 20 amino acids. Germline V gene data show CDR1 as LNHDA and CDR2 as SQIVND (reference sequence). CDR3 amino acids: CASSILPTMGRGRFRQPQHF. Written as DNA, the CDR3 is TGTGCCAGTAGTATACTCCCCACCATGGGCAGGGGGCGATTTCGTCAGCCCCAGCATTTT.

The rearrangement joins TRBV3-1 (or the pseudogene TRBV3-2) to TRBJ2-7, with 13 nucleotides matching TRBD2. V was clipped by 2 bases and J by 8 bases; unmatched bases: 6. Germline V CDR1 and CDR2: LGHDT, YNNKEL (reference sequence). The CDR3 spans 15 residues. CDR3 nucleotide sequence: TGTGCCAGCAGCCAAACAACTAGCGGGGGGGCCCAGCAGTACTTC. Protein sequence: CASSQTTSGGAQQYF.

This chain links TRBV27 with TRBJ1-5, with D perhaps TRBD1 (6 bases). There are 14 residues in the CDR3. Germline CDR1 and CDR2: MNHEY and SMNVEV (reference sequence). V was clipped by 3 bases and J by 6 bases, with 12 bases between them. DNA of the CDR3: TGTGCCAGCAGTTTGAAGGGGGTTATTCAGCCCCAGCATTTT. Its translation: CASSLKGVIQPQHF.

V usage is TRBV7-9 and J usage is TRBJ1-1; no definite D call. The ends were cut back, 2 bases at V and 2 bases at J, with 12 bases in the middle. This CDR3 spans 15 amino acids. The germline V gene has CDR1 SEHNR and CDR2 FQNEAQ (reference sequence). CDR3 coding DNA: TGTGCCAGCAGCTTACCCAGAGGACTAAACACTGAAGCTTTCTTT. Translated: CASSLPRGLNTEAFF.

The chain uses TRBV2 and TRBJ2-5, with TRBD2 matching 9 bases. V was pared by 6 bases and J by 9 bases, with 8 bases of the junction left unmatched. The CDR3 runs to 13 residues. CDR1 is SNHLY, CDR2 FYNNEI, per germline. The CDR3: CASRAGLAQAQYF. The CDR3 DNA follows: TGTGCCAGCAGGGCGGGACTAGCCCAGGCCCAGTACTTC.

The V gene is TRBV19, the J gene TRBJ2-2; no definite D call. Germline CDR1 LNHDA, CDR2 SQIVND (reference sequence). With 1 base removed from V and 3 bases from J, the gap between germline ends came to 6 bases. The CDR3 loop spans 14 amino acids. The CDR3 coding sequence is TGTGCCAGTAGTATAGGTCAGGACACCGGGGAGCTGTTTTTT. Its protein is CASSIGQDTGELFF.